Only one count was recorded for the clone carrying this T cell receptor beta chain. TCRdb's table, derived via immunoSEQ multiplex PCR, lists solely in-frame clones and lacks some. The sample comprises 29,000 or so clones, about 91% of which are singletons, and 6.8% rests with the top ten. The sample comes from a study of T cells in tuberculosis. About the study: Within 7 days of starting treatment, or before, PBMC were stored.

The V and J ends lost 3 bases and 6 bases respectively, with 17 bases between them. Germline lookup yields CDR1 LNHDA and CDR2 SQIVND (reference sequence). This CDR3 is built from 16 residues. Regarding time point: new active TB diagnosis, blood taken before or within 7 days of starting treatment. The chain is built from TRBV19 and TRBJ1-4; perhaps TRBD1 as D (5 bases). Sequenced material: PBMCs, taken at tuberculosis diagnosis. The sequence was obtained from an adult with tuberculosis. CDR3 residues: CASSIKIQANYEKLFF. CDR3 nucleotide sequence: TGTGCCAGTAGTATCAAAATACAGGCTAATTATGAAAAACTGTTTTTT.